The clone carrying this T cell receptor (beta chain) was observed a handful of times. What it binds is not known. The source of the sample is a study of blood T cell dynamics during melanoma immunotherapy. Study details: First-line therapy was either pembrolizumab or nivolumab with ipilimumab for metastatic melanoma. General study findings and limits: The study could not tell melanoma-specific clones from general immune activation.

Described time point: week 3, after first cycle of checkpoint inhibitor. There are 14 residues in the CDR3. The V and J ends lost 3 bases and 4 bases respectively, with 12 bases between them. Germline-derived CDR1 and CDR2 are ENHRY and SYGVKD. DNA loading was fixed at approximately 350 ng for all bulk PBMC samples. Assay used: immunoSEQ multiplex PCR; TCRdb lists only in-frame clones, some missing. The data hold about 8,000 clones, with 81% observed a single time. The rearrangement joins TRBV10-3 to TRBJ1-1, with TRBD1 as a possible D gene (5 bases). The TCR sequence derives from a human donor with melanoma. The starting material was blood, obtained from a patient treated with checkpoint blockade. DNA for the CDR3: TGTGCCATCAGTGAAGGGACTTTCGGCACTGAAGCTTTCTTT. This gives the protein CAISEGTFGTEAFF.